The next 15 T cell receptor beta chains were all read from a single sample in a study of beta chain features in type 1 diabetes. Study-wide results and caveats: When Type 1 diabetes patients were examined, their TCRB CDR3s proved moderately but significantly shorter in all four CD4+ subsets.

The isolated RNA, all of it, was reverse transcribed, so expressed TCRB transcripts were what got sequenced. Data came from immunoSEQ multiplex PCR; TCRdb stores just in-frame clones and leaves some out. The sample consists of around 150,000 clones, 9% of them appearing once. These receptors have no known antigen. The specimen sequenced was central memory CD4+ T cells from blood. These receptors were obtained from a woman aged 25-40 years with type 1 diabetes.

This clone was found a few times. The chain has TRBV5-1 and TRBJ2-1, with 8 bases matching TRBD2. There are 15 residues in the CDR3. Germline lookup yields CDR1 SGHRS and CDR2 YFSETQ. The ends lost 0 bases at V and 5 bases at J; junction bases unmatched: 4. The CDR3 DNA follows: TGCGCCAGCAGCTTGGTACGGGAGGGGAACAATGAGCAGTTCTTC. Protein: CASSLVREGNNEQFF.

The chain couples TRBV5-1 to TRBJ1-5, with D unresolved. Looked up from germline, CDR1 is SGHRS and CDR2 is YFSETQ. The CDR3 spans 16 residues. The V end was cut by 0 bases, the J end by 4 bases, with 14 bases between. This CDR3 is CASSLAPGMGNQPQHF. DNA for the CDR3: TGCGCCAGCAGCTTGGCCCCCGGGATGGGAAATCAGCCCCAGCATTTT.

This rearrangement joins TRBV29-1 to TRBJ2-5; 8 bases align to TRBD1. Near its end, the DNA agrees better with TRBJ2-7, so the J call may be wrong. The germline V gene encodes CDR1 SQVTM and CDR2 ANQGSEA. This CDR3 region has 13 residues. CDR3 DNA: TGCAGCGGACAGGGGCCCAGCTCCTACGAGCAGTACTTC. This codes for CSGQGPSSYEQYF.

There are a few counts of this clone. The V and J genes are TRBV15 and TRBJ2-1; no definite D call. The germline gives CDR1 LNHNV, CDR2 YYDKDF (reference sequence). The V gene lost 0 bases and the J gene lost 13 bases, with 13 bases spanning the gap. The CDR3 has 13 residues. The CDR3 sequence is CATSRDLAESQFF. CDR3 sequence (DNA): TGTGCCACCAGCAGAGATTTAGCCGAAAGTCAGTTCTTC.

This rearrangement joins TRBV30 to TRBJ2-7, with 11 bases aligning to TRBD2. CDR3 length: 14 amino acids. V was pared by 6 bases and J by 4 bases, with 8 bases of the junction left unmatched. In germline, CDR1 is GTSNPN, CDR2 SVGIG (reference sequence). CDR3 region: CACRTSGSKYEQYF. The CDR3, as DNA: TGTGCCTGCAGAACTAGCGGGAGTAAATACGAGCAGTACTTC.

The chain combines TRBV29-1 with TRBJ1-2; D gene unclear. Trimming stripped 4 bases from V and 4 bases from J, with 19 bases between. The CDR3 loop spans 15 amino acids. Germline CDR1 is SQVTM and CDR2 is ANQGSEA. DNA for the CDR3: TGCAGCGTTGGAGGCGGACTCTCGTCCTCCTATGGCTACACCTTC. Its protein is CSVGGGLSSSYGYTF. Filled out from reference TRBV29-1 and TRBJ1-2, the complete variable domain reads SAVISQKPSRDICQRGTSLTIQCQVDSQVTMMFWYRQQPGQSLTLIATANQGSEATYESGFVIDKFPISRPNLTFSTLTVSNMSPEDSSIYLCSVGGGLSSSYGYTFGSGTRLTVV.

This clone appeared a single time. Other DNA sequences within the sample encode an identical CDR3. The chain couples TRBV19 to TRBJ1-1; unclear D gene. Trimming removed 3 bases from V and 4 bases from J, with 9 bases in between. CDR3 length equals 13 residues. Germline V gene lookup returns CDR1 LNHDA and CDR2 SQIVND (reference sequence). Here the CDR3 reads CASSMKGATEAFF. The CDR3 DNA reads as TGTGCCAGTAGTATGAAGGGAGCCACTGAAGCTTTCTTT.

This clone occurred a few times. This chain joins TRBV4-1 and TRBJ2-1; 11 nucleotides align to TRBD2. The J segment lost 9 bases and the V segment lost 4 bases, leaving 11 bases of the junction unmatched. The CDR3 loop spans 16 amino acids. Per the germline V gene, CDR1 is MGHRA and CDR2 is YSYEKL. Here the CDR3 reads CASSPRVSGRAAEQFF. CDR3 DNA: TGCGCCAGCAGCCCCCGAGTTAGCGGGAGGGCCGCTGAGCAGTTCTTC.

V usage is TRBV27 and J usage is TRBJ2-7; TRBD2 is a possible D gene (6 bases). Germline CDR1 reads MNHEY; CDR2 reads SMNVEV (reference sequence). This CDR3 has 14 amino acids. V dropped 5 bases and J dropped 3 bases, with 14 bases sitting between them. The CDR3 DNA sequence: TGTGCCAGCAGTGCTAGCGCGAGCGTCTACGAGCAGTACTTC. Amino acids: CASSASASVYEQYF.

This clone was seen more than once but under ten times. The CDR3, as DNA: TGCGCCAGCAGCTTGGGAGGGGGTTACACTGAAGCTTTCTTT. Encoded protein: CASSLGGGYTEAFF. The chain combines TRBV5-1 with TRBJ1-1, with D maybe TRBD1 (6 bases). Per germline, CDR1 SGHRS and CDR2 YFSETQ. The V gene lost 0 bases and the J gene lost 3 bases, with 9 bases spanning the gap. The CDR3 is 14 residues long.

The genes are TRBV30 and TRBJ1-2; D unclear. The CDR3 consists of 17 residues. CDR1 is GTSNPN and CDR2 is SVGIG in the germline V gene (reference sequence). The V end was cut by 0 bases, the J end by 4 bases, with 21 bases between. This CDR3 reads CAWSVKAPSWGGYGYTF. The CDR3 nucleotides read TGTGCCTGGAGTGTAAAGGCCCCTTCGTGGGGAGGCTATGGCTACACCTTC.

This clone was seen more than once but under ten times. The chain carries TRBV4-2 and TRBJ1-2, with TRBD1 matching 7 bases. The J segment lost 4 bases and the V segment lost 5 bases, leaving 10 bases of the junction unmatched. This CDR3 comprises 15 residues. Germline lookup yields CDR1 LGHNA and CDR2 YNFKEQ. CDR3 sequence (DNA): TGTGCCAGCAGCTTGAGTTTGGGACAGCTCTATGGCTACACCTTC. The encoded protein is CASSLSLGQLYGYTF.

Only a few counts were recorded for this clone. V usage is TRBV7-3 and J usage is TRBJ2-3; 9 bases are a match to TRBD2. The CDR3 contains 16 residues. Germline assignment: CDR1 SGHTA and CDR2 FQGTGA. V shed 2 bases and J 2 bases; nucleotides not matched to a gene: 5. The CDR3 region has the DNA TGTGCCAGCAGCTTAGCGGGAGGGGACGTCACAGATACGCAGTATTTT. Translation: CASSLAGGDVTDTQYF.

This clone appeared a few times. The rearrangement links TRBV9 to TRBJ1-2, with 8 bases aligning to TRBD1. The ends lost 1 base at V and 0 bases at J; junction bases unmatched: 2. CDR1 is SGDLS and CDR2 is YYNGEE in the germline V gene. This CDR3 has 15 amino acids. In nucleotides, the CDR3 is TGTGCCAGCAGCGTACAGGGGGCCTCTAACTATGGCTACACCTTC. It specifies CASSVQGASNYGYTF.

The CDR3 spells CASSLYAGGTYNEQFF. As DNA, the CDR3 is TGTGCCAGCTCGTTATATGCGGGAGGAACCTACAATGAGCAGTTCTTC. The chain has TRBV18 and TRBJ2-1; 8 nucleotides match TRBD2. The ends lost 6 bases at V and 2 bases at J; junction bases unmatched: 9. This CDR3 is 16 amino acids long. The germline V gene has CDR1 KGHSH and CDR2 LQKENI.